Following are 27 T cell receptor beta chains from one sample sequenced in a study of T cell changes during pregnancy in multiple sclerosis. Clones were read by immunoSEQ multiplex PCR, and TCRdb kept only the in-frame ones, dropping some. The sample yields some 85,000 clones, 90% to 95% seen once. The sequencing used peripheral blood, collected in the second trimester of pregnancy. The receptor source for this set is a female donor in good health, enrolled as a control in a pregnancy study.

The rearrangement joins TRBV25-1 to TRBJ1-6; 7 bases are shared with TRBD1. V shed 8 bases, J shed 5 bases, and the junction held 6 bases outside the gene matches. The germline V gene encodes CDR1 MGHDK and CDR2 SYGVNS. The CDR3 loop spans 14 amino acids. The CDR3 coding sequence is TGTGCCAGCCTAGGGGGGACAGATAATTCACCCCTCCACTTT. Translation gives CASLGGTDNSPLHF.

This chain uses TRBV5-6 with TRBJ2-4, with 10 bases aligning to TRBD1. J was trimmed by 0 bases and V by 8 bases; bases with no gene match: 11. The CDR3 consists of 17 residues. Per the germline V gene, CDR1 is SGHDT and CDR2 is YYEEEE. The CDR3 bases are TGTGCCAGTGCCCCGGGACAGGGGACGTTAGCCAAAAACATTCAGTACTTC. Translation: CASAPGQGTLAKNIQYF.

V gene TRBV9 combines with J gene TRBJ2-1, with D possibly TRBD1 on 5 matching bases. CDR1 is SGDLS and CDR2 is YYNGEE in the germline V gene. There are 13 residues in the CDR3. Trimming shortened V by 3 bases and J by 8 bases, and 12 bases separated the two germline ends. CDR3 region: CASSAMPGYEQFF. For the CDR3, the DNA is TGTGCCAGCAGCGCGATGCCAGGGTATGAGCAGTTCTTC.

Only one count was recorded for this clone. The rearrangement uses TRBV7-2 and TRBJ2-5; a possible D gene is TRBD2 (5 bases). The germline V gene has CDR1 SGHTA and CDR2 FQGNSA. The ends were cut back, 3 bases at V and 3 bases at J, with 11 bases in the middle. CDR3 size: 14 residues. This CDR3 is CASSLTIKEETQYF. The DNA for the CDR3 is TGTGCCAGCAGCTTGACTATCAAAGAAGAGACCCAGTACTTC.

The chain carries TRBV19 and TRBJ1-1; D unclear. The V and J ends lost 0 bases and 4 bases respectively, with 12 bases between them. CDR1 LNHDA and CDR2 SQIVND come from the germline V gene (reference sequence). This CDR3 spans 15 amino acids. The CDR3 loop is CASSIDQVRGTEAFF. DNA for the CDR3: TGTGCCAGTAGTATAGATCAGGTACGGGGCACTGAAGCTTTCTTT. Full variable domain (missing parts from reference TRBV19 and TRBJ1-1): DGGITQSPKYLFRKEGQNVTLSCEQNLNHDAMYWYRQDPGQGLRLIYYSQIVNDFQKGDIAEGYSVSREKKESFPLTVTSAQKNPTAFYLCASSIDQVRGTEAFFGQGTRLTVV.

This sequence joins TRBV5-1 and TRBJ2-1, with 12 bases matching TRBD2. Germline V lookup: CDR1 SGHRS, CDR2 YFSETQ. This CDR3 has 14 amino acids. Trimming took 9 bases from V and 9 from J; bases not matched to a gene: 10. CDR3 residues: CATKGASGGGEQFF. Written as DNA, the CDR3 is TGCGCCACCAAGGGAGCTAGCGGGGGGGGTGAGCAGTTCTTC.

The chain is built from TRBV12-5 and TRBJ1-2, with D uncertain. Trimming pared 5 bases from V and 1 base from J, leaving 8 bases between. Germline-derived CDR1 and CDR2 are LGHNT and FRNRAP. This CDR3 is built from 13 residues. CDR3 in amino acids: CASGRGVNYGYTF. The CDR3 DNA reads TGTGCTAGTGGTCGGGGAGTTAACTATGGCTACACCTTC.

This rearrangement joins TRBV6-6 to TRBJ1-2; weak D call: TRBD1 (6 bases). From germline, CDR1 is MNHNY and CDR2 SVGAGI (reference sequence). V lost 6 bases, J lost 12 bases, and 17 bases lay in between. The CDR3 extends over 12 amino acids. CDR3 DNA: TGTGCCAGCAGCCCAAGGGGGACACCCGACACCTTC. Protein product: CASSPRGTPDTF.

This clone was seen a handful of times. The chain is built from TRBV9 and TRBJ1-1; 8 bases are a match to TRBD1. J gave up 5 bases and V 3 bases, and 6 bases lay outside the gene matches. This CDR3 is 14 amino acids long. Germline loops: CDR1 SGDLS, CDR2 YYNGEE. The CDR3 loop reads CASSATGAGTEAFF. The DNA for the CDR3 is TGTGCCAGCAGCGCGACAGGGGCTGGGACTGAAGCTTTCTTT. The variable domain in full, completed from reference TRBV9 and TRBJ1-1, reads DSGVTQTPKHLITATGQRVTLRCSPRSGDLSVYWYQQSLDQGLQFLIQYYNGEERAKGNILERFSAQQFPDLHSELNLSSLELGDSALYFCASSATGAGTEAFFGQGTRLTVV.

The chain is built from TRBV5-4 and TRBJ2-7; no clear D gene. The CDR3 is 13 amino acids. V dropped 1 base and J dropped 3 bases, with 8 bases sitting between them. Germline V CDR1 and CDR2: SGHNT, YYREEE (reference sequence). The CDR3 coding sequence is TGTGCCAGCAGCTTGAACGGTTTCTACGAGCAGTACTTC. It is translated as CASSLNGFYEQYF.

As regards this clone: The missing conserved phenylalanine or tryptophan at the end of this CDR3 makes a read error likely. The rearrangement links TRBV5-1 to TRBJ2-2; D is possibly TRBD1 (6 bases). The CDR3 loop spans 15 amino acids. Germline CDR1 and CDR2: SGHRS and YFSETQ. V was cut by 4 bases and J by 2 bases, with 12 bases left in between. CDR3 sequence: CASSLGTPNTGELFL. As DNA, the CDR3 is TGCGCCAGCAGCCTCGGGACACCAAACACCGGGGAGCTGTTTCTT.

The rearrangement uses TRBV5-1 and TRBJ2-5; the match to TRBD1 covers 7 bases. The DNA end favors TRBJ2-7, so the J call may be wrong. Germline CDR1 is SGHRS and CDR2 is YFSETQ. This CDR3 spans 14 amino acids. Written as DNA, the CDR3 is TGCGCCAGCACCCCGGTGACAGGGAGCTACGAGCAGTACTTC. Translated: CASTPVTGSYEQYF.

The chain carries TRBV2 and TRBJ1-2; possible D gene TRBD1, 5 bases. The CDR3 totals 12 residues. Trimming took off 7 bases at V and 8 bases at J, with 14 bases between the two ends. Germline loops: CDR1 SNHLY, CDR2 FYNNEI. CDR3: CASIGGAVGYTF. The DNA for the CDR3 is TGTGCCAGCATCGGGGGAGCGGTAGGCTACACCTTC.

The rearrangement uses TRBV6-6 and TRBJ1-5, with 7 positions matching TRBD1. Germline lookup yields CDR1 MNHNY and CDR2 SVGAGI (reference sequence). Trimming at V came to 2 bases and at J to 1 base, leaving 2 bases not matched to a gene. CDR3 length: 15 amino acids. The CDR3 protein is CASSYDRVSNQPQHF. CDR3 DNA: TGTGCCAGCAGTTACGACAGGGTGAGCAATCAGCCCCAGCATTTT.

The chain carries TRBV27 and TRBJ1-1; the match to TRBD1 covers 8 bases. The germline V gene encodes CDR1 MNHEY and CDR2 SMNVEV (reference sequence). The CDR3 consists of 13 residues. V shed 7 bases, J shed 4 bases, and the junction held 5 bases outside the gene matches. CDR3 region: CASTRQGITEAFF. The CDR3 DNA is TGTGCCAGCACCAGACAGGGGATCACTGAAGCTTTCTTT.

The rearrangement links TRBV27 to TRBJ2-3; the match to TRBD2 covers 8 bases. Germline CDR1 MNHEY, CDR2 SMNVEV (reference sequence). The junction had 3 bases not matched to a gene; V was cut back by 3 bases and J by 1 base. The CDR3 loop spans 15 amino acids. The CDR3 bases are TGTGCCAGCAGTTTCGGACTAGCCGGCACAGATACGCAGTATTTT. Protein: CASSFGLAGTDTQYF.

This chain joins TRBV9 and TRBJ2-3; tentatively, D is TRBD2 (5 bases). The germline V gene encodes CDR1 SGDLS and CDR2 YYNGEE. V was clipped by 0 bases and J by 1 base, with 12 bases between them. The CDR3 consists of 16 residues. Here the CDR3 reads CASSVVPGSGTDTQYF. The CDR3 region has the DNA TGTGCCAGCAGCGTAGTCCCGGGAAGTGGCACAGATACGCAGTATTTT.

This clone was counted a single time. This chain links TRBV7-2 with TRBJ1-2; 10 nucleotides agree with TRBD1. The CDR3 is 14 amino acids. Trimming at V came to 5 bases and at J to 8 bases, leaving 8 bases not matched to a gene. CDR1 is SGHTA and CDR2 is FQGNSA in the germline V gene. In DNA, the CDR3 is TGTGCCAGCAGCCCACGGACAGGGGGAGGCGGCTACACCTTC. The encoded protein is CASSPRTGGGGYTF.

The rearrangement joins TRBV30 to TRBJ2-3, with 10 positions matching TRBD2. This CDR3 has 15 amino acids. Losses at the gene ends were 2 bases for V and 1 base for J; bases not matched to a gene: 3. Germline CDR1 is GTSNPN and CDR2 is SVGIG (reference sequence). CDR3 DNA sequence: TGTGCCTGGAGTTGGCTAGCGGGGGGCACAGATACGCAGTATTTT. This sequence encodes CAWSWLAGGTDTQYF.

The genes are TRBV13 and TRBJ2-7; 7 nucleotides align to TRBD2. CDR3 length: 14 residues. Trimming took 3 bases from V and 4 from J; bases not matched to a gene: 6. Germline V gene lookup returns CDR1 PRHDT and CDR2 FYEKMQ (reference sequence). For the CDR3, the DNA is TGTGCCAGCAGCTTCCCCGGGGAGGGGTACGAGCAGTACTTC. Protein product: CASSFPGEGYEQYF.

The chain joins TRBV15 to TRBJ1-5; D unclear. Trimming cost V 6 bases and J 2 bases, with 17 bases left between them. Germline CDR1 is LNHNV and CDR2 is YYDKDF (reference sequence). The CDR3 length is 16 residues. The CDR3 bases are TGTGCCACCAGACCAAGAGGTCCCAGTGGCAATCAGCCCCAGCATTTT. This encodes CATRPRGPSGNQPQHF.

This clone was seen a handful of times. The J gene is TRBJ1-2, the V gene TRBV5-4, with D tentatively TRBD1 (5 bases). The germline V gene encodes CDR1 SGHNT and CDR2 YYREEE (reference sequence). The CDR3 spans 14 residues. Trimming removed 2 bases at V and 4 bases at J, with 12 bases between. The CDR3 spells CASSLGVQSYGYTF. The CDR3 DNA reads TGTGCCAGCAGCTTAGGGGTCCAGTCCTATGGCTACACCTTC.

This chain's CDR3 is CASSEISQETQYF. The CDR3, as DNA: TGCGCCAGCAGTGAAATCTCCCAAGAGACCCAGTACTTC. This chain connects TRBV10-2 to TRBJ2-5; D not resolved. V lost 3 bases to trimming and J lost 1 base, with 6 bases between them. CDR1 and CDR2 from the germline V gene are WSHSY and SAAADI. This CDR3 is built from 13 residues.

The chain employs TRBV7-3 and TRBJ2-1; TRBD2 agrees at 9 bases. CDR3 length equals 16 residues. CDR1 is SGHTA, CDR2 FQGTGA, per germline. The V gene end was trimmed by 5 bases and the J gene end by 8 bases; junction bases not matched to a gene: 13. The CDR3, as DNA: TGTGCCAGCAGCCCCTTGGGGCGGGGGGGCTTCCATGAGCAGTTCTTC. Protein: CASSPLGRGGFHEQFF.

The chain links TRBV6-6 to TRBJ2-7, with 8 bases aligning to TRBD1. Germline CDR1 reads MNHNY; CDR2 reads SVGAGI (reference sequence). The junction had 4 bases not matched to a gene; V was cut back by 6 bases and J by 3 bases. This CDR3 contains 13 residues. CDR3 nucleotides: TGTGCCAGCAGCCAAGACAGGGGCTACGAGCAGTACTTC. As protein: CASSQDRGYEQYF.

The chain has TRBV7-2 and TRBJ2-2; 7 bases align to TRBD2. The CDR3 totals 16 residues. The germline V gene has CDR1 SGHTA and CDR2 FQGNSA. V gave up 6 bases and J gave up 5 bases; unmatched junction bases: 12. CDR3 DNA sequence: TGTGCCAGCAGTTTTATGGGGAGGGGTACTACCGGGGAGCTGTTTTTT. It codes for CASSFMGRGTTGELFF. Filled out from reference TRBV7-2 and TRBJ2-2, the complete variable domain reads GAGVSQSPSNKVTEKGKDVELRCDPISGHTALYWYRQSLGQGLEFLIYFQGNSAPDKSGLPSDRFSAERTGGSVSTLTIQRTQQEDSAVYLCASSFMGRGTTGELFFGEGSRLTVL.

The V call is TRBV7-9, the J call TRBJ2-2; 10 bases match TRBD2. Unmatched junction bases numbered 12, after V lost 5 bases and J lost 6 bases. From germline, CDR1 is SEHNR and CDR2 FQNEAQ (reference sequence). This CDR3 has 17 amino acids. CDR3 in amino acids: CASSPTQRGGLPGELFF. In DNA form, the CDR3 reads TGTGCCAGCAGCCCCACCCAGCGGGGGGGCCTTCCCGGGGAGCTGTTTTTT.